This T cell receptor beta chain was profiled in a study of T cells in Graves' hyperthyroidism and ophthalmopathy. This CDR3 comprises 16 residues. CDR1 and CDR2 (germline): MDHEN, SYDVKM. V lost 3 bases, J lost 2 bases, and 16 bases lay in between. Among the patients, aged 18 to 65, hyperthyroidism was newly diagnosed and had lasted under 2 months. Clinical symptoms, serum thyroxine and TRAb, thyroid ultrasound and orbital computed tomography were used for the diagnoses. RNA transcripts provided the source from which TCR beta CDR3 regions were amplified. First-round RT-PCR of the TCR CDR3 relied on the HTBI primer set. TCRdb re-called the multiplex PCR reads through MiXCR, storing one row per CDR3 protein. Among roughly 360,000 distinct CDR3 sequences, 13% were seen once, and the ten largest hold less than 25%. This clonotype was recorded many times. Its cognate antigen is unknown. Broader study findings: Peripheral blood also featured most of the thyroid clonotypes expanded above 0.001.

This clonotype was sampled from a man under 40 with Graves' hyperthyroidism that later progressed to Graves' ophthalmopathy. The chain uses TRBV28 and TRBJ1-1; D gene ambiguous. The sequenced sample consisted of blood. The CDR3, as DNA: TGTGCCAGCAGTTTGGCCCACCGGGCCCCCAACACTGAAGCTTTCTTT. Its protein is CASSLAHRAPNTEAFF.